The TCR beta chain described here comes from a study of radiotherapy plus CTLA-4 blockade in lung cancer. Study in general: The study recorded objective responses in about 20% of patients and disease control in about 30%. Study-wide results and caveats: Strongest reported response predictors: early blood clone changes and post-radiation interferon-beta. Radiotherapy with ipilimumab was followed by blood expansion of tumor-derived clones.

The study gave focal radiation plus ipilimumab CTLA-4 blockade to patients with chemo-refractory metastatic non-small-cell lung cancer. In this sample, this clone turned up once. What it binds is unknown. Trimming shortened V by 0 bases and J by 1 base, and 8 bases separated the two germline ends. CDR3 length equals 15 residues. Germline V gene lookup returns CDR1 KGHSH and CDR2 LQKENI. Some clones are missing from TCRdb's copy, which holds only in-frame ones; the method was immunoSEQ multiplex PCR. The table has roughly 44,000 clones, about 88% seen once. The chain links TRBV18 to TRBJ2-3; perhaps TRBD2 as D (5 bases). The starting material was peripheral blood, obtained from a patient treated with radiotherapy plus ipilimumab. The sequence came from a human donor with non-small cell lung cancer whose response to radiotherapy plus ipilimumab could not be evaluated. For the CDR3, the DNA is TGTGCCAGCTCACCACCAAAGGGAGGCACAGATACGCAGTATTTT. This sequence encodes CASSPPKGGTDTQYF. The full variable domain, in which reference TRBV18 and TRBJ2-3 provide the parts outside the CDR3, is NAGVMQNPRHLVRRRGQEARLRCSPMKGHSHVYWYRQLPEEGLKFMVYLQKENIIDESGMPKERFSAEFPKEGPSILRIQQVVRGDSAAYFCASSPPKGGTDTQYFGPGTRLTVL.